The rows below give T cell receptor beta chains drawn from one sample of a study of immune evolution from preneoplasia to lung adenocarcinoma. Method: immunoSEQ multiplex PCR; TCRdb's copy keeps in-frame clones and lacks some. Among thousands of clones listed, 75% to 90% were seen once. The sample consisted of FFPE adjacent normal lung tissue. The receptors derive from a person between 65 and 80 years old with lung adenocarcinoma. Both conserved end residues are part of each CDR3. The D gene is left open where the match is weak. Clone size is given for some rows only: seen once, a few or many times, or a class if the clone is expanded.

D: NA; size: NA; J: TRBJ2-3; V: TRBV5-1; DNA: TGCGCCAGCAGCTTAGGGCGGATCACAGATACGCAGTATTTT; CDR3: CASSLGRITDTQYF
D: TRBD2; size: NA; J: TRBJ2-1; V: TRBV7-2; DNA: TGTGCCAGCAGCTTAGTTTCTGCGGGAGCCAATGAGCAGTTCTTC; CDR3: CASSLVSAGANEQFF
D: NA; size: NA; J: TRBJ2-5; V: TRBV27; DNA: TGTGCCAGCAGTTCCCGGTACCAAGAGACCCAGTACTTC; CDR3: CASSSRYQETQYF
D: NA; size: NA; J: TRBJ2-3; V: TRBV27; DNA: TGTGCCAGCAGTTTGGCAGGAGGCACCACAGATACGCAGTATTTT; CDR3: CASSLAGGTTDTQYF
D: NA; size: NA; J: TRBJ1-2; V: TRBV7-3; DNA: TGTGCCAGCAGCCCAACGGGGGGCTATGGCTACACCTTC; CDR3: CASSPTGGYGYTF
D: NA; size: NA; J: TRBJ2-3; V: TRBV5-1; DNA: TGCGCCAGCAGGATAACGGCGCTTTCCTCAGATACGCAGTATTTT; CDR3: CASRITALSSDTQYF
D: NA; size: NA; J: TRBJ2-5; V: TRBV13; DNA: TGTGCCAGCAGCCAAGGGGCGGAGGAGACCCAGTACTTC; CDR3: CASSQGAEETQYF
D: TRBD1; size: once; J: TRBJ1-1; V: TRBV27; DNA: TGTGCCAGCAGTTTGTTGACAGGGGCGAGGGACACTGAAGCTTTCTTT; CDR3: CASSLLTGARDTEAFF
D: NA; size: NA; J: TRBJ1-1; V: TRBV28; DNA: TGTGCCAGCAGTTCCACAGGGTGGAAGACTGAAGCTTTCTTT; CDR3: CASSSTGWKTEAFF
D: NA; size: few; J: TRBJ2-7; V: TRBV11-2; DNA: TGTGCCAGCAGCTCGGTACCTAGGACAGTTGTCTACGAGCAGTACTTC; CDR3: CASSSVPRTVVYEQYF
D: NA; size: NA; J: TRBJ2-5; V: TRBV5-8; DNA: TGTGCCAGCAGGGGGACTCAAGAGACCCAGTACTTC; CDR3: CASRGTQETQYF
D: NA; size: NA; J: TRBJ2-5; V: TRBV25-1; DNA: TGTGCCAGCAAGCCCGGACAGCTACTAGGGGAGACCCAGTACTTC; CDR3: CASKPGQLLGETQYF
D: NA; size: NA; J: TRBJ2-2; V: TRBV9; DNA: TGTGCCAGCAGCGTAGTCGTGGACGCCCACGTTGGGGAGCTGTTTTTT; CDR3: CASSVVVDAHVGELFF
D: NA; size: once; J: TRBJ1-1; V: TRBV2; DNA: TGTGCCAGCAGTGCGGGAACAAACACTGAAGCTTTCTTT; CDR3: CASSAGTNTEAFF
D: NA; size: NA; J: TRBJ1-1; V: TRBV28; DNA: TGTGCCAGCAGTCCCTCGGACACTGAAGCTTTCTTT; CDR3: CASSPSDTEAFF
D: NA; size: NA; J: TRBJ2-3; V: TRBV9; DNA: TGTGCCAGCAGCCCTGGGCAGGGAAGCACAGATACGCAGTATTTT; CDR3: CASSPGQGSTDTQYF
D: TRBD1; size: once; J: TRBJ1-5; V: TRBV30; DNA: TGTGCCTGGAAGGCGGGACAGGGTCTGGGACAGCCTCAGCATTTT; CDR3: CAWKAGQGLGQPQHF
D: NA; size: NA; J: TRBJ2-7; V: TRBV19; DNA: TGTGCCAGTAGTTCTGACCGGGACACAGGATCCTACGAGCAGTACTTC; CDR3: CASSSDRDTGSYEQYF
D: TRBD1; size: few; J: TRBJ2-3; V: TRBV7-3; DNA: TGTGCCAGCAGCTTGACAGGGGGCACAGATACGCAGTATTTT; CDR3: CASSLTGGTDTQYF
D: TRBD1; size: large; J: TRBJ1-2; V: TRBV7-9; DNA: TGTGCCAGCAGCCACTCGGACAGGGGTGCCGGCTACACCTTC; CDR3: CASSHSDRGAGYTF
D: NA; size: NA; J: TRBJ1-6; V: TRBV5-1; DNA: TGCGCCAGCAGCTTGGGGCCGACCAATAATTCACCCCTCCACTTT; CDR3: CASSLGPTNNSPLHF
D: NA; size: NA; J: TRBJ2-7; V: TRBV10-2; DNA: TGCGCCAGCACCGATAATAACTACGAGCAGTACTTC; CDR3: CASTDNNYEQYF
D: NA; size: NA; J: TRBJ2-5; V: TRBV11-2; DNA: TGTGCCAGCAGCATAAGAAAAGGGCAATTGGAGACCCAGTACTTC; CDR3: CASSIRKGQLETQYF
D: NA; size: NA; J: TRBJ1-1; V: TRBV20-1; DNA: TGCAGTGTTGGACAGACCGGGGCTTTCTTT; CDR3: CSVGQTGAFF
D: NA; size: once; J: TRBJ1-6; V: TRBV30; DNA: TGTGCCTGGAAATTAGAAGGGGGTCATGGCTCACCCCTCCACTTT; CDR3: CAWKLEGGHGSPLHF
D: TRBD1; size: NA; J: TRBJ1-2; V: TRBV4-1; DNA: TGCGCCACCCGGACAGGGAATGGCTACACCTTC; CDR3: CATRTGNGYTF
D: NA; size: NA; J: TRBJ1-4; V: TRBV28; DNA: TGTGCCAGCAGTTTACCCGGCGGGGTTGGGGAAAAACTGTTTTTT; CDR3: CASSLPGGVGEKLFF
D: NA; size: NA; J: TRBJ2-3; V: TRBV11-3; DNA: TGTGCCAGCAGCTTTGGAACAGGCAGCACAGATACGCAGTATTTT; CDR3: CASSFGTGSTDTQYF
D: TRBD1; size: NA; J: TRBJ1-6; V: TRBV7-2; DNA: TGTGCCAGCAGCTTTACAGGGGGCTATTCACCCCTCCACTTT; CDR3: CASSFTGGYSPLHF
D: NA; size: NA; J: TRBJ1-1; V: TRBV7-2; DNA: TGTGCCAGCAGCTTAGTCCGGGGGCCGGGCACTGAAGCTTTCTTT; CDR3: CASSLVRGPGTEAFF
D: NA; size: NA; J: TRBJ2-7; V: TRBV2; DNA: TGTGCCAGCACCCTTACAGCCCTCCCCTACGAGCAGTACTTC; CDR3: CASTLTALPYEQYF
D: TRBD1; size: NA; J: TRBJ1-1; V: TRBV6-5; DNA: TGTGCCAGCAGTAGGGACTACAGGGGCCACACTGAGGCTTTCTTT; CDR3: CASSRDYRGHTEAFF
D: NA; size: NA; J: TRBJ1-4; V: TRBV21-1; DNA: TGTGCCAGCAGCATCGGGACAGGGGTCCCTTGCTCAACTAATGAAAAACTGTTTTTT; CDR3: CASSIGTGVPCSTNEKLFF
D: NA; size: NA; J: TRBJ2-7; V: TRBV18; DNA: TGTGCCAGCTCACCAGGGAACTACGAGCAGTACTTC; CDR3: CASSPGNYEQYF
D: TRBD1; size: few; J: TRBJ1-1; V: TRBV28; DNA: TGTGCCAGCAGTTTATCCGGACAGGGGGACACTGAAGCTTTCTTT; CDR3: CASSLSGQGDTEAFF
D: TRBD2; size: NA; J: TRBJ2-1; V: TRBV7-9; DNA: TGTGCCAGCAGCTTAGTAGCGGGAGTCTACAATGAGCAGTTCTTC; CDR3: CASSLVAGVYNEQFF
D: NA; size: NA; J: TRBJ1-1; V: TRBV28; DNA: TGTGCCAGCAGTCCCCCTACAGGACTAGGCGTGAACACTGAAGCTTTCTTT; CDR3: CASSPPTGLGVNTEAFF
D: NA; size: NA; J: TRBJ2-3; V: TRBV5-4; DNA: TGTGCCAGCAGCTTGTCTAACACAGATACGCAGTATTTT; CDR3: CASSLSNTDTQYF
D: NA; size: NA; J: TRBJ1-1; V: TRBV30; DNA: TGTGCCTGGGAGTCTGGACAGTCAGAAGCTTTCTTT; CDR3: CAWESGQSEAFF
D: NA; size: NA; J: TRBJ2-7; V: TRBV5-8; DNA: TGTGCCAGCAGCCCGGGGACTCATCCCTCCTACGAGCAGTACTTC; CDR3: CASSPGTHPSYEQYF
D: NA; size: NA; J: TRBJ1-5; V: TRBV30; DNA: TGTGCCTGGAGTGTAGGGGCCAATCAGCCCCAGCATTTT; CDR3: CAWSVGANQPQHF
D: TRBD1; size: NA; J: TRBJ2-7; V: TRBV28; DNA: TGTGCCAGCCACTCTGTGACAGGGACCTACGAGCAGTACTTC; CDR3: CASHSVTGTYEQYF
D: NA; size: NA; J: TRBJ1-2; V: TRBV4-1; DNA: TGCGCCAGTGGGGGCGCTAACTATGGCTACACCTTC; CDR3: CASGGANYGYTF
D: TRBD1; size: NA; J: TRBJ2-6; V: TRBV4-3; DNA: TGCGCCAGCAGCCAAGTGGTGGCCCGGGACAGGGGGAACTCTGGGGCCAACGTCCTGACTTTC; CDR3: CASSQVVARDRGNSGANVLTF
D: NA; size: once; J: TRBJ2-3; V: TRBV28; DNA: TGTGCCAGCAGTTTCCGATTCGAGACCTCTAGCACAGATACGCAGTATTTT; CDR3: CASSFRFETSSTDTQYF